Sequencing of this T cell receptor (beta chain) was carried out in a study of blood T cell repertoires in COVID-19. Study-wide context: The samples span acute and convalescent COVID-19 from the United States, Italy and Spain. T cells, B-cell-depleted T cells, or PBMCs supplied cDNA or gDNA.

Authors' data handling: The assay estimated nucleated cells by amplifying reference gene primers. Sequencing was performed with immunoSEQ multiplex PCR; in TCRdb, only in-frame clones are kept and a portion is missing. V and J calls and clone size follow that table, whereas D and trimming were derived from the DNA. Of about 34,000 clones in the sample, 80% were seen once. The CDR3 runs 15 residues. Germline assignment: CDR1 SSHAT and CDR2 FNYEAQ (reference sequence). This clone showed up just a few times. A junction boundary mismatches the germline segment, possibly from a read error. The chain has TRBV7-7 and TRBJ2-3; D is unclear. Sequencing was carried out using peripheral blood. The receptor was derived from a woman aged 70-85 years with acute or convalescent COVID-19. The chain's CDR3 is CASSLSDWSTDTQYF. The CDR3 nucleotides read TGTGCTAGCAGCTTGAGTGACTGGAGCACAGATACGCAGTATTTT.